This T cell receptor (beta chain) originates from a study of shared clonotypes between healthy human individuals. Study conclusions and caveats: The genetic and exposure-history diversity represented was limited by few donors. Naive subsets typically showed greater estimated richness than memory subsets.

Turning to this clone: Antigen unknown.

Per sorted-subset replicate PCR, input was around 200 ng DNA, representing around 28,000 T cell genomes. TCRdb keeps only in-frame clones here, not all; method: immunoSEQ multiplex PCR. The sample holds 300,000 or so clones, over 65% seen once. Germline CDR1 and CDR2: SGHTS and YDEGEE. The CDR3 is made up of 14 amino acids. The V end lost 4 bases, the J end lost 0 bases, and 8 bases lay between the germline ends. This sequence originates from a young man in good health. The sequencing sample was made of memory CD4+ T cells sorted from blood. This sample's subset: CD45RA-negative fraction. The chain links TRBV5-8 to TRBJ1-5; D remains unclear. CDR3 sequence (DNA): TGTGCCAGCAGCGTTCACGATAGCAATCAGCCCCAGCATTTT. This codes for CASSVHDSNQPQHF.